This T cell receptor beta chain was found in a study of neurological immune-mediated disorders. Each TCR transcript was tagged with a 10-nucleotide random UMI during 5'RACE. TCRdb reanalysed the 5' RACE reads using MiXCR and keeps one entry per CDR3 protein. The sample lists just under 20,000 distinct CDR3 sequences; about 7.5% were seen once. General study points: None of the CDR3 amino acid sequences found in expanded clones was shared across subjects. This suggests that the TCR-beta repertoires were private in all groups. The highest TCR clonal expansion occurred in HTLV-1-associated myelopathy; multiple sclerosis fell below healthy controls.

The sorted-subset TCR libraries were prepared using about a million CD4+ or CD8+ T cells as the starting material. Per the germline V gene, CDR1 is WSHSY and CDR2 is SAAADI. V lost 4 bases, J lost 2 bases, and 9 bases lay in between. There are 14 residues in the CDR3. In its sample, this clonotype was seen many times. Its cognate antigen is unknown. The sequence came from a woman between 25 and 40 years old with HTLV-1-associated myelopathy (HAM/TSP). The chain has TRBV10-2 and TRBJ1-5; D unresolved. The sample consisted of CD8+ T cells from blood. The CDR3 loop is CASSVDLGNQPQHF. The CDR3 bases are TGCGCCAGCAGTGTTGACTTGGGCAATCAGCCCCAGCATTTT.